Presented here are 30 T cell receptor beta chains from one specimen sequenced in a study of Ad26.COV2.S vaccination and SARS-CoV-2 variants. Assay used: immunoSEQ multiplex PCR; TCRdb lists only in-frame clones, some missing. The sample has roughly 680,000 clones, roughly 90% seen once. Documented treatment: about 20 received Ad26.COV2.S at low or high dose, single or two shots; about 5 received placebo; per-sample allocation not given. Sampling occurred on day 63 after the first vaccine or placebo injection. The material was peripheral blood, obtained in a trial of Ad26.COV2.S vaccine versus placebo. The receptor set was obtained from a person between 18 and 65 years old who received the Ad26.COV2.S COVID-19 vaccine or a placebo.

This clone was recorded only once. The rearrangement uses TRBV5-1 and TRBJ1-2; a weak D match, TRBD1 (5 bases). The CDR3 runs 15 residues. CDR1 and CDR2 (germline): SGHRS, YFSETQ. V was cut by 0 bases and J by 5 bases, with 14 bases left in between. This chain's CDR3 is CASSLGGRVTYGYTF. In DNA form, the CDR3 reads TGCGCCAGCAGCTTGGGGGGCCGAGTGACATATGGCTACACCTTC.

This clone was observed once. The chain has TRBV5-1 and TRBJ2-5; 7 bases are shared with TRBD2. Unmatched junction bases numbered 9, after V lost 0 bases and J lost 4 bases. The CDR3 is 16 amino acids. CDR1 is SGHRS and CDR2 is YFSETQ in the germline V gene. In DNA form, the CDR3 reads TGCGCCAGCAGCTTGGTGGTAGCGGGCGCAGGAGAGACCCAGTACTTC. Amino acid sequence: CASSLVVAGAGETQYF. The full variable domain, with the rest looked up from reference TRBV5-1 and TRBJ2-5, is KAGVTQTPRYLIKTRGQQVTLSCSPISGHRSVSWYQQTPGQGLQFLFEYFSETQRNKGNFPGRFSGRQFSNSRSEMNVSTLELGDSALYLCASSLVVAGAGETQYFGPGTRLLVL.

This rearrangement joins TRBV3-1 (or the pseudogene TRBV3-2) to TRBJ2-1, with TRBD2 matching 11 bases. This CDR3 contains 15 residues. The J segment lost 6 bases and the V segment lost 4 bases, leaving 5 bases of the junction unmatched. Germline CDR1 LGHDT, CDR2 YNNKEL (reference sequence). CDR3 amino acids: CASSLTSGSTNEQFF. In DNA form, the CDR3 reads TGTGCCAGCAGCCTAACTAGCGGGAGTACCAATGAGCAGTTCTTC.

This clone came up once. The rearrangement links TRBV29-1 to TRBJ2-1, with no clear D. The CDR3 consists of 15 residues. V lost 2 bases and J 4 bases, leaving 15 bases between the germline ends. CDR1 and CDR2 from the germline V gene are SQVTM and ANQGSEA. In DNA form, the CDR3 reads TGCAGCGTTGAACTCCCTCAGTTCCTATACAATGAGCAGTTCTTC. Amino acid sequence: CSVELPQFLYNEQFF.

The chain joins TRBV7-9 to TRBJ2-1; a weak D match, TRBD2 (5 bases). The CDR3 extends over 13 amino acids. V lost 5 bases and J lost 10, with 15 bases in between. Germline CDR1 reads SEHNR; CDR2 reads FQNEAQ (reference sequence). The CDR3 coding sequence is TGTGCCAGCAGCGCCCCGAGCGGCCAGGAGCAGTTCTTC. It translates to CASSAPSGQEQFF.

In DNA, the CDR3 is TGTGCCAGCAGTACCGGGACTAGCGGGAGGGCTGAGACCCAGTACTTC. It specifies CASSTGTSGRAETQYF. This chain joins TRBV27 and TRBJ2-5, with 16 positions matching TRBD2. CDR3 length: 16 residues. Losses at the gene ends were 5 bases for V and 5 bases for J; bases not matched to a gene: 5. Germline V lookup: CDR1 MNHEY, CDR2 SMNVEV (reference sequence).

The chain is built from TRBV18 and TRBJ2-2, with a tentative D call TRBD1 (5 bases). Trimming left V 0 bases short and J 1 base short, with 12 bases between. Per the germline V gene, CDR1 is KGHSH and CDR2 is LQKENI. The CDR3 length is 17 residues. Written as DNA, the CDR3 is TGTGCCAGCTCACCACCCTTCCTTGGACAGAACACCGGGGAGCTGTTTTTT. Translation: CASSPPFLGQNTGELFF.

V is TRBV27 and J is TRBJ2-5, with D possibly being TRBD2 (6 bases). Germline values: CDR1 MNHEY, CDR2 SMNVEV (reference sequence). Trimming took off 4 bases at V and 3 bases at J, with 12 bases between the two ends. There are 14 residues in the CDR3. CDR3 loop: CASSYLGEEETQYF. The CDR3 DNA is TGTGCCAGCAGTTACTTGGGGGAGGAAGAGACCCAGTACTTC.

The chain employs TRBV18 and TRBJ2-5; D not certain. Germline assignment: CDR1 KGHSH and CDR2 LQKENI. This CDR3 has 13 amino acids. The V end lost 3 bases, the J end lost 5 bases, and 10 bases lay between the germline ends. This CDR3 reads CASSPSSGETQYF. The CDR3 nucleotides are TGTGCCAGCTCACCGTCATCAGGCGAGACCCAGTACTTC.

This chain links TRBV29-1 with TRBJ2-1, with D perhaps matching TRBD1 (5 bases). The CDR3 runs to 12 residues. V lost 4 bases, J lost 8 bases, and 12 bases lay in between. The germline V gene has CDR1 SQVTM and CDR2 ANQGSEA. In nucleotides, the CDR3 is TGCAGCGTTGTTTTACAGGTACATGAGCAGTTCTTC. Translation: CSVVLQVHEQFF.

The genes are TRBV3-1 (or the pseudogene TRBV3-2) and TRBJ2-3, with 9 bases matching TRBD1. The CDR3 runs to 16 residues. V shed 4 bases, J shed 3 bases, and the junction held 8 bases outside the gene matches. Germline values: CDR1 LGHDT, CDR2 YNNKEL (reference sequence). The CDR3, as DNA: TGTGCCAGCAGCCCTTCCGGGACAGGGAGGACAGATACGCAGTATTTT. Its translation is CASSPSGTGRTDTQYF.

The CDR3 coding sequence is TGTGCCAGCTCCCCAAACGTGGGGAACACCGGGGAGCTGTTTTTT. It encodes CASSPNVGNTGELFF. The gene calls are TRBV18 and TRBJ2-2, with D unresolved. CDR1 and CDR2 (germline): KGHSH, LQKENI. This CDR3 region has 15 residues. Trimming shortened V by 6 bases and J by 1 base, and 12 bases separated the two germline ends.

This chain connects TRBV11-2 to TRBJ2-1, with TRBD2 matching 8 bases. The CDR3 contains 14 residues. Germline V lookup: CDR1 SGHAT, CDR2 FQNNGV. V lost 4 bases and J lost 7; bases outside the gene matches: 6. DNA of the CDR3: TGTGCCAGCAGCTCAACTAGCGGTCCGAATGAGCAGTTCTTC. It specifies CASSSTSGPNEQFF. The full variable domain, rest sourced from reference TRBV11-2 and TRBJ2-1, is EAGVAQSPRYKIIEKRQSVAFWCNPISGHATLYWYQQILGQGPKLLIQFQNNGVVDDSQLPKDRFSAERLKGVDSTLKIQPAKLEDSAVYLCASSSTSGPNEQFFGPGTRLTVL.

This chain connects TRBV6-6 to TRBJ2-7; D uncertain. The CDR3 length is 14 residues. Trimming took 4 bases from V and 2 from J, leaving 12 bases between them. Germline V gene data show CDR1 as MNHNY and CDR2 as SVGAGI (reference sequence). This CDR3 reads CASSSPERAYEQYF. The CDR3 DNA reads TGTGCCAGCAGTTCGCCGGAAAGGGCCTACGAGCAGTACTTC.

J is TRBJ1-1 and V is TRBV6-5, with a tentative D call TRBD1 (6 bases). Trimming cost V 4 bases and J 1 base, with 13 bases left between them. This CDR3 is 15 amino acids long. CDR1 and CDR2 (germline): MNHEY, SVGAGI. The CDR3 loop reads CASSSTQGENTEAFF. DNA for the CDR3: TGTGCCAGCAGTTCCACACAGGGAGAGAACACTGAAGCTTTCTTT.

Remarks on this clone: Other DNA sequences within the sample encode an identical CDR3. This chain uses TRBV12-3 or TRBV12-4 with TRBJ2-2; D not resolved. Trimming cost V 2 bases and J 6 bases, with 4 bases left between them. CDR3 length: 12 residues. The CDR3 bases are TGTGCCAGCAGTTTAATGGCCGGGGAGCTGTTTTTT. Encoded protein: CASSLMAGELFF.

The gene calls are TRBV6-2 or TRBV6-3 and TRBJ1-2; no definite D call. From germline, CDR1 is MNHEY and CDR2 SVGEGT. CDR3 size: 13 residues. Trimming took off 5 bases at V and 2 bases at J, with 9 bases between the two ends. The CDR3 reads CASSPVVNYGYTF. DNA of the CDR3: TGTGCCAGCAGTCCGGTAGTGAACTATGGCTACACCTTC.

In its sample, this clone was seen a few times. This chain links TRBV30 with TRBJ1-2; 7 bases align to TRBD1. With V trimmed by 3 bases and J by 7 bases, 5 bases remained unmatched. This CDR3 is built from 12 residues. CDR1 and CDR2 (germline): GTSNPN, SVGIG (reference sequence). CDR3 in amino acids: CAWRETGSGYTF. The CDR3 DNA reads as TGTGCCTGGAGAGAGACAGGGTCTGGCTACACCTTC.

The chain joins TRBV4-3 to TRBJ2-7; 10 nucleotides match TRBD1. CDR3 length: 14 residues. From germline, CDR1 is LGHNA and CDR2 YSLEER. Germline trimming cut 6 bases from V and 4 bases from J; bases unmatched to any gene: 6. CDR3: CASSCDRGRYEQYF. For the CDR3, the DNA is TGCGCCAGCAGTTGCGACAGGGGGCGATACGAGCAGTACTTC.

V and J are TRBV14 and TRBJ2-1; D is uncertain. V lost 6 bases and J 4 bases, leaving 7 bases between the germline ends. The CDR3 runs 12 residues. Germline assignment: CDR1 SGHDN and CDR2 FVKESK. CDR3 residues: CASRKGYNEQFF. The CDR3 DNA follows: TGTGCCAGCAGAAAAGGGTACAATGAGCAGTTCTTC.

Concerning this clone itself: Other nucleotide sequences from this sample produce the same CDR3. CDR3 DNA sequence: TGTGCCAGCGGGGCAGACTATGGCTACACCTTC. It encodes CASGADYGYTF. The J gene is TRBJ1-2, the V gene TRBV2, with D tentatively TRBD1 (5 bases). From germline, CDR1 is SNHLY and CDR2 FYNNEI. The CDR3 contains 11 residues. The V end lost 8 bases, the J end lost 3 bases, and 7 bases lay between the germline ends.

The genes are TRBV6-6 and TRBJ2-1, with 8 bases that match TRBD1. CDR1 is MNHNY and CDR2 is SVGAGI in the germline V gene (reference sequence). V lost 6 bases and J lost 6; bases outside the gene matches: 10. The CDR3 runs 15 residues. In nucleotides, the CDR3 is TGTGCCAGCAGGCTGACAGGGGTTGGGGGCAATGAGCAGTTCTTC. Translation: CASRLTGVGGNEQFF.

The chain recombines TRBV13 with TRBJ2-3; 10 bases match TRBD2. This CDR3 is 18 amino acids long. CDR1 and CDR2 from the germline V gene are PRHDT and FYEKMQ (reference sequence). V shed 2 bases, J shed 0 bases, and the junction held 8 bases outside the gene matches. Here the CDR3 reads CASSLRLAGVISTDTQYF. The CDR3 nucleotides are TGTGCCAGCAGCTTAAGGCTAGCGGGGGTAATTAGCACAGATACGCAGTATTTT.

The rearrangement links TRBV27 to TRBJ1-2; D call uncertain. CDR1 MNHEY and CDR2 SMNVEV come from the germline V gene (reference sequence). V was pared by 8 bases and J by 8 bases, with 21 bases between. The CDR3 sequence is 14 residues long. CDR3 sequence reads: CASGLGRASGGYTF. The CDR3 DNA is TGTGCCAGCGGCCTTGGGAGGGCTTCAGGCGGCTACACCTTC.

With regard to this clone: At the DNA level, this CDR3 is encoded by other sequences in the same sample as well. The chain joins TRBV7-9 to TRBJ1-5, with TRBD1 as a possible D gene (6 bases). There are 15 residues in the CDR3. The ends were cut back, 1 base at V and 4 bases at J, with 11 bases in the middle. Per the germline V gene, CDR1 is SEHNR and CDR2 is FQNEAQ (reference sequence). The CDR3 is CASSLGGGPNQPQHF. Written as DNA, the CDR3 is TGTGCCAGCAGCTTAGGTGGGGGGCCGAATCAGCCCCAGCATTTT. Complete variable domain (other parts from reference TRBV7-9 and TRBJ1-5): DTGVSQNPRHKITKRGQNVTFRCDPISEHNRLYWYRQTLGQGPEFLTYFQNEAQLEKSRLLSDRFSAERPKGSFSTLEIQRTEQGDSAMYLCASSLGGGPNQPQHFGDGTRLSIL.

This chain joins TRBV2 and TRBJ1-1, with 8 bases fitting TRBD1. The CDR3 covers 15 residues. The ends lost 4 bases at V and 4 bases at J; junction bases unmatched: 8. CDR1 is SNHLY and CDR2 is FYNNEI in the germline V gene. The CDR3 coding sequence is TGTGCCAGCAGTGTGGCGCAGGGGGCGCTCACTGAAGCTTTCTTT. Protein product: CASSVAQGALTEAFF.

This clone was recorded once. The chain carries TRBV14 and TRBJ2-1; TRBD1 is a possible D gene (6 bases). The CDR3 is 12 amino acids. The germline V gene encodes CDR1 SGHDN and CDR2 FVKESK. V lost 4 bases, J lost 15 bases, and 16 bases lay in between. CDR3 loop: CASSPGPKGGFF. The CDR3 nucleotides are TGTGCCAGCAGCCCGGGGCCAAAAGGGGGGTTCTTC.

The rearrangement links TRBV5-1 to TRBJ2-5, with D uncertain. This CDR3 spans 14 amino acids. V lost 6 bases, J lost 1 base, and 13 bases lay in between. The germline V gene encodes CDR1 SGHRS and CDR2 YFSETQ. The CDR3 loop is CASKGIQTQETQYF. The CDR3 DNA follows: TGCGCCAGCAAAGGGATCCAAACCCAAGAGACCCAGTACTTC.

V is TRBV10-3 and J is TRBJ1-2; 7 bases agree with TRBD1. This CDR3 is 16 amino acids long. The germline V gene has CDR1 ENHRY and CDR2 SYGVKD. V lost 6 bases to trimming and J lost 4 bases; unmatched junction nucleotides: 14. DNA for the CDR3: TGTGCCATCAGCAAAACAGGGGCCACCGTTTTCTATGGCTACACCTTC. Amino acid sequence: CAISKTGATVFYGYTF.

The V and J genes are TRBV19 and TRBJ2-1; 9 nucleotides line up with TRBD2. The V gene's germline CDR1 is LNHDA and CDR2 SQIVND (reference sequence). CDR3 length equals 21 residues. V was pared by 4 bases and J by 4 bases, with 23 bases of the junction left unmatched. The CDR3 DNA sequence: TGTGCCAGTAGTAAGGGGCGTGGCGGGACTCTAGCGGGGCTCTTTTACAATGAGCAGTTCTTC. It encodes CASSKGRGGTLAGLFYNEQFF.